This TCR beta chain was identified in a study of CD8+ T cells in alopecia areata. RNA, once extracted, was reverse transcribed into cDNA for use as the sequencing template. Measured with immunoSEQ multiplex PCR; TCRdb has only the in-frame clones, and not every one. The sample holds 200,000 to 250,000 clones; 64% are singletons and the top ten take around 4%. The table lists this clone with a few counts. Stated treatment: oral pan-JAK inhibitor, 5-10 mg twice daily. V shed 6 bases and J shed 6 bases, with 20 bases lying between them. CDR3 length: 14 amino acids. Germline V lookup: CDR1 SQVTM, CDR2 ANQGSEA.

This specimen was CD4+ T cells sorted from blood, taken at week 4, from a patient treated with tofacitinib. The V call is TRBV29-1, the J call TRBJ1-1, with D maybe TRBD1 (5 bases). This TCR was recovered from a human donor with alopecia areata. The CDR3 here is CSVQRGAKGAEAFF. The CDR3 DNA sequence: TGCAGCGTCCAACGAGGGGCGAAAGGGGCTGAAGCTTTCTTT. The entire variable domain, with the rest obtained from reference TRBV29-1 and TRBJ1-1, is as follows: SAVISQKPSRDICQRGTSLTIQCQVDSQVTMMFWYRQQPGQSLTLIATANQGSEATYESGFVIDKFPISRPNLTFSTLTVSNMSPEDSSIYLCSVQRGAKGAEAFFGQGTRLTVV.